This T cell receptor beta chain came from a study of CD8+CD57+ T cells in acquired aplastic anemia. Study details: Isolated CD4+ and CD8+ cells, once sorted, yielded DNA averaging roughly 3.4 ug.

Template material for TCR beta VDJ and CDR3 profiling consisted of genomic DNA. Each CDR3 protein is one row after TCRdb ran MiXCR on the reads. Of more than 150,000 distinct CDR3 sequences detected, 48% appear once; the ten largest clones hold 9.7%. Study-level points and caveats: Researchers reported that CD8+ Simpson's diversity was not significantly different in patients versus controls.

Sequencing was done on patients that had shown CD8+CD57+ cell expansion by flow cytometry. Each patient had severe acquired aplastic anemia. When blood sampling took place, the patients had received no therapy. The sample holds many counts of this clonotype. The antigen remains undetermined. From germline, CDR1 is SGHVS and CDR2 FQNEAQ. The CDR3 extends over 15 amino acids. The junction had 2 bases not matched to a gene; V was cut back by 5 bases and J by 1 base. The receptor comes from a human donor with aplastic anemia. The J gene is TRBJ2-5, the V gene TRBV7-8, with 12 bases identical to TRBD2. Material for sequencing was sorted CD4+, CD8+, or CD8+CD57+ T cells (not recorded which) from PBMCs. In DNA form, the CDR3 reads TGTGCCAGCAGCCCGGGACTAGCGGGCCAAGAGACCCAGTACTTC. Translating gives CASSPGLAGQETQYF.